Shown below are 23 T cell receptor beta chains from a single sample sequenced in a study of human CD8 memory T cell subsets. UMI-labeled 5' RACE was used, and it produced the TCR beta libraries. From the 5' RACE reads, TCRdb lists one entry per CDR3 protein and no DNA. Seen in this sample are over 10,000 distinct CDR3 sequences; the ten most common clones hold more than 13%. The material sequenced was CD8+ T cells from PBMCs. The receptors shown here come from a human donor in good health.

CDR3 region: CASSQDLPGVYGYTF. The chain employs TRBV7-8 and TRBJ1-2. The CDR3 is 15 amino acids. Germline V gene sequence: CDR1 SGHVS, CDR2 FQNEAQ.

The chain recombines TRBV6-2 or TRBV6-3 with TRBJ2-2; lacking DNA, the TRBD1 call made by TCRdb goes unchecked. The CDR3 runs 13 residues. Germline assignment: CDR1 MNHEY and CDR2 SVGEGT. The CDR3 protein is CASTRGTTGELFF.

The genes are TRBV20-1 and TRBJ2-7; lacking DNA, the TRBD2 call made by TCRdb goes unchecked. Germline assignment: CDR1 DFQATT and CDR2 SNEGSKA (reference sequence). This CDR3 has 16 residues. CDR3 sequence: CSARSFGTISSYEQYF.

The chain employs TRBV7-2 and TRBJ2-7; TCRdb reports TRBD1, a call that lacks DNA to check it against. The CDR3 totals 14 residues. Germline CDR1 and CDR2: SGHTA and FQGNSA. The CDR3: CASSFGWGGYEQYF.

V and J are TRBV6-6 and TRBJ1-3; TCRdb indicates TRBD1, and absent DNA this call remains unverified. CDR1 is MNHNY, CDR2 SVGAGI, per germline (reference sequence). The CDR3 is 16 amino acids. CDR3 residues: CASSWGESGSGNTIYF.

The chain carries TRBV6-5 and TRBJ1-2; checking the TCRdb D call of TRBD1 is not possible without DNA. The germline gives CDR1 MNHEY, CDR2 SVGAGI. This CDR3 is built from 14 residues. CDR3 loop: CASSLGQGARGYTF.

The V and J genes are TRBV12-3 or TRBV12-4 and TRBJ2-7. This CDR3 region has 14 residues. CDR3 loop: CASSPRQGLWEQYF.

The rearrangement uses TRBV14 and TRBJ1-2; TCRdb gives TRBD1 as the D gene, but with no DNA this cannot be confirmed. Germline V gives CDR1 SGHDN, CDR2 FVKESK. The CDR3 is 16 amino acids. CDR3 amino acids: CASSRQDSATNYGYTF. The full variable domain, its missing parts supplied by reference TRBV14 and TRBJ1-2, is EAGVTQFPSHSVIEKGQTVTLRCDPISGHDNLYWYRRVMGKEIKFLLHFVKESKQDESGMPNNRFLAERTGGTYSTLKVQPAELEDSGVYFCASSRQDSATNYGYTFGSGTRLTVV.

The chain uses TRBV10-3 and TRBJ2-7; absent DNA, TCRdb's TRBD1 call cannot be checked. In germline, CDR1 is ENHRY, CDR2 SYGVKD. This CDR3 is built from 15 residues. CDR3 protein: CAISDIRVDSVEQYF.

The chain uses TRBV4-1 and TRBJ2-7; the TRBD1 assignment by TCRdb is unverifiable without DNA. Germline assignment: CDR1 MGHRA and CDR2 YSYEKL. The CDR3 is 16 residues long. CDR3 loop: CASSQDLGTGSYEQYF.

The chain links TRBV9 to TRBJ2-2; there is no DNA to check the TCRdb D call of TRBD1. Germline V lookup: CDR1 SGDLS, CDR2 YYNGEE. The CDR3 runs to 14 residues. CDR3: CASSVGGDTGELFF.

The chain employs TRBV7-3 and TRBJ2-1. Germline V gives CDR1 SGHTA, CDR2 FQGTGA. This CDR3 has 15 residues. The CDR3: CASSLQPISYNEQFF.

The V and J genes are TRBV20-1 and TRBJ2-7; TCRdb designates TRBD1, a call that cannot be tested without DNA. Looked up from germline, CDR1 is DFQATT and CDR2 is SNEGSKA (reference sequence). The CDR3 runs 15 residues. This chain's CDR3 is CSARGWSVQGYEQYF.

The J gene is TRBJ2-2, the V gene TRBV4-2. Germline V gene data show CDR1 as LGHNA and CDR2 as YNFKEQ. This CDR3 is built from 11 residues. CDR3 loop: CASSLPGELFF.

V usage is TRBV7-3 and J usage is TRBJ2-7; TCRdb reports TRBD2, a call that lacks DNA to check it against. The CDR3 length is 14 residues. CDR1 and CDR2 (germline): SGHTA, FQGTGA. The CDR3 protein is CASSLIGGGEEQYF.

The rearrangement links TRBV20-1 to TRBJ2-7. There are 15 residues in the CDR3. CDR1 and CDR2 (germline): DFQATT, SNEGSKA (reference sequence). The CDR3: CSARDTRRASYEQYF.

The rearrangement uses TRBV7-4 and TRBJ2-1. This CDR3 is 12 amino acids long. Germline CDR1 SGHVT, CDR2 SQSDAQ. The CDR3 sequence: CASSPQKDEQFF.

According to its frequency, this clonotype is medium-sized. The chain has TRBV7-8 and TRBJ1-1. Germline loops: CDR1 SGHVS, CDR2 FQNEAQ. This CDR3 has 18 residues. CDR3 amino acids: CASSLDIGRALMNTEAFF. The full variable domain, with the rest looked up from reference TRBV7-8 and TRBJ1-1, is GAGVSQSPRYKVAKRGQDVALRCDPISGHVSLFWYQQALGQGPEFLTYFQNEAQLDKSGLPSDRFFAERPEGSVSTLKIQRTQQEDSAVYLCASSLDIGRALMNTEAFFGQGTRLTVV.

Considering frequency, this clonotype is medium-sized. V gene TRBV24-1 combines with J gene TRBJ2-3; TCRdb designates TRBD2, a call that cannot be tested without DNA. The CDR3 extends over 17 amino acids. From germline, CDR1 is KGHDR and CDR2 SFDVKD. Here the CDR3 reads CATSDPGLAGGYDTQYF.

This chain connects TRBV30 to TRBJ2-5; checking the TCRdb D call of TRBD1 is not possible without DNA. CDR1 is GTSNPN, CDR2 SVGIG, per germline (reference sequence). CDR3 length: 12 amino acids. CDR3 loop: CAWRPPGETQYF. Full variable domain (missing parts from reference TRBV30 and TRBJ2-5): SQTIHQWPATLVQPVGSPLSLECTVEGTSNPNLYWYRQAAGRGLQLLFYSVGIGQISSEVPQNLSASRPQDRQFILSSKKLLLSDSGFYLCAWRPPGETQYFGPGTRLLVL.

This clonotype is identified as medium-sized from frequency. The V call is TRBV4-2, the J call TRBJ2-7; TCRdb names TRBD2, which stays unverified in the absence of DNA. The CDR3 sequence is 14 residues long. Per germline, CDR1 LGHNA and CDR2 YNFKEQ. This CDR3 is CASSQERTDPEQYF.

The genes are TRBV4-2 and TRBJ2-5; TCRdb's D call, TRBD1, is unchecked because there is no DNA. The CDR3 is 15 amino acids. Germline lookup yields CDR1 LGHNA and CDR2 YNFKEQ. The CDR3: CASSQYSGGGETQYF.

The chain has TRBV20-1 and TRBJ1-1; TCRdb names TRBD1, which stays unverified in the absence of DNA. The germline gives CDR1 DFQATT, CDR2 SNEGSKA (reference sequence). The CDR3 contains 14 residues. The CDR3 sequence is CSAWTGVGSTEAFF.